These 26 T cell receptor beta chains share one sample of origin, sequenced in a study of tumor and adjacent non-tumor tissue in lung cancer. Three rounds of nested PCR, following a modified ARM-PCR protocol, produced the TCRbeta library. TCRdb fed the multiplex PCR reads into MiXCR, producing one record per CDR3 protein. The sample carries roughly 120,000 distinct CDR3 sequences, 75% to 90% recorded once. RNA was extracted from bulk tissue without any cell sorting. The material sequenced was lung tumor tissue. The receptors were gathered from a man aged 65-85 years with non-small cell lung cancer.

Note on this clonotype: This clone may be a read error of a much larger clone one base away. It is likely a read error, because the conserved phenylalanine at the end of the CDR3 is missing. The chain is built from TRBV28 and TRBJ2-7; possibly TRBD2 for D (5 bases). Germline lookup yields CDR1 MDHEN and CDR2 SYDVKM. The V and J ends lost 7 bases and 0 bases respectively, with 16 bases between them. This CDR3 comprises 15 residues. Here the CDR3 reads CASTNPGVFSYEQYL. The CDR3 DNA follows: TGTGCCAGCACAAACCCCGGGGTTTTCTCCTACGAGCAGTACCTC.

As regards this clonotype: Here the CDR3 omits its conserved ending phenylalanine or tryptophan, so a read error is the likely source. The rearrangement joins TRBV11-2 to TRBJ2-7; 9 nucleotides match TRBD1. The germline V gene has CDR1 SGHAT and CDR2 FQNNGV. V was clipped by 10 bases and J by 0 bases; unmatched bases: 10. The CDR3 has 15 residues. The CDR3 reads CANIPGTGPSYEQYL. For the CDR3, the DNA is TGTGCCAACATCCCCGGGACAGGGCCCTCCTACGAGCAGTACTTA.

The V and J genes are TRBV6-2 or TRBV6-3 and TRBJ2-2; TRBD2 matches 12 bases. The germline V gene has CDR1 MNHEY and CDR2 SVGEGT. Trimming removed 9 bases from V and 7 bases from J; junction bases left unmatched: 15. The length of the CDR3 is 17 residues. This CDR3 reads CASGASGRAAGIGELFF. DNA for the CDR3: TGTGCCAGTGGAGCTAGCGGGAGGGCCGCGGGTATCGGGGAGCTGTTTTTT.

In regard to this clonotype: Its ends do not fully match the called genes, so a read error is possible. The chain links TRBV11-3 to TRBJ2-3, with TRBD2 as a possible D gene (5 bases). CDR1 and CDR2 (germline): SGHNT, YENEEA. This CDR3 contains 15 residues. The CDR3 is CACTRREVSTDTRYF. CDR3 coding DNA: TGTGCCTGCACTCGTCGGGAAGTAAGCACAGATACGCGGTATTTT.

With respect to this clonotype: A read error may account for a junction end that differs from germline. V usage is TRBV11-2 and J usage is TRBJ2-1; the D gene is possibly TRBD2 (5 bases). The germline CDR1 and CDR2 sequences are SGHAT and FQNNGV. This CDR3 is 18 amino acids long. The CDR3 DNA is TGTGCTAGCAGTTTACATGTGCGGGTCTGGGCCTCCTACAATGAGCATTTTTTC. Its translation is CASSLHVRVWASYNEHFF. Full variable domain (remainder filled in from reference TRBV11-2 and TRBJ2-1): EAGVAQSPRYKIIEKRQSVAFWCNPISGHATLYWYQQILGQGPKLLIQFQNNGVVDDSQLPKDRFSAERLKGVDSTLKIQPAKLEDSAVYLCASSLHVRVWASYNEHFFGPGTRLTVL.

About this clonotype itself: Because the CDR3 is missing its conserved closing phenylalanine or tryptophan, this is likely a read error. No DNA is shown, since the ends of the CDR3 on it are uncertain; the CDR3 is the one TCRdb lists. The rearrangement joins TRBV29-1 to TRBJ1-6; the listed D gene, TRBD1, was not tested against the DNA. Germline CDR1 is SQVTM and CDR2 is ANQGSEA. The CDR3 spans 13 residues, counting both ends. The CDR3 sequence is CSVTGTGNSPLNI.

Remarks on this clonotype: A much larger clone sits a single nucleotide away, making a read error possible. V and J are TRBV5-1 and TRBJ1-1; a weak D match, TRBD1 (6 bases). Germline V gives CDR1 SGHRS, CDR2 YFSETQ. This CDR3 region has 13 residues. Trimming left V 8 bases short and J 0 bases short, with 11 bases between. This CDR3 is CARHRDMNTEAFF. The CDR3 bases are TGCGCCAGGCACAGGGACATGAACACTGAAGCTTTCTTT.

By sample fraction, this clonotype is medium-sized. The DNA of the CDR3 is TGTGCTAGTGGTTCCGGCGGAGCTACCTACGAGCAGTACTTC. Its protein product is CASGSGGATYEQYF. The chain couples TRBV12-5 to TRBJ2-7; D gene uncertain. V lost 4 bases to trimming and J lost 2 bases, with 12 bases between them. Germline-derived CDR1 and CDR2 are LGHNT and FRNRAP. This CDR3 is 14 amino acids long.

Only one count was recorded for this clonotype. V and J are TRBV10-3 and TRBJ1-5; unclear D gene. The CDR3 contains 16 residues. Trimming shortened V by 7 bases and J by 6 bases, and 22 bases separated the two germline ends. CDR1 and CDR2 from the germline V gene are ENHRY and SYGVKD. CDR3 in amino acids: CAIMSQVGGETQPQHF. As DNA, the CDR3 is TGTGCCATCATGAGTCAGGTTGGTGGTGAAACTCAGCCCCAGCATTTT.

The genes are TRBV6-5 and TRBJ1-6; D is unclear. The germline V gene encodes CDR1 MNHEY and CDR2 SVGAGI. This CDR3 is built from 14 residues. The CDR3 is CFSSYSSYNSPLHF. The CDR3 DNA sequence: TGTTTCAGCAGTTATAGCTCCTATAATTCACCCCTCCACTTT.

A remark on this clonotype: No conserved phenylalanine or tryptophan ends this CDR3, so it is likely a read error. The CDR3 bases are TGCATCGTTCTCCAGACTGGAGCCTATGGCTACACCTTA. It is translated as CIVLQTGAYGYTL. The chain joins TRBV29-1 to TRBJ1-2; no clear D gene. This CDR3 has 13 residues. Germline V gene lookup returns CDR1 SQVTM and CDR2 ANQGSEA.

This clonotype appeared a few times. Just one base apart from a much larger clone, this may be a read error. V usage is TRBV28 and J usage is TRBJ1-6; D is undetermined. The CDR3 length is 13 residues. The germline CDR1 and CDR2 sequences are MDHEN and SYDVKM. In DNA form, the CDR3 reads TGTACCAGCAGTTTTTCTTCAAATTCACCCCTCCACTTT. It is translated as CTSSFSSNSPLHF.

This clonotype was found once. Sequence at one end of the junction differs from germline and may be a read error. The CDR3 region is CAKPLIPPGGVIEVFF. The CDR3, as DNA: TGTGCCAAGCCATTAATTCCCCCCGGAGGGGTTATTGAAGTTTTCTTT. The J gene is TRBJ1-1, the V gene TRBV5-5; D is possibly TRBD1 (5 bases). The CDR3 length is 16 residues. Germline CDR1 and CDR2: SGHKS and YYEKEE (reference sequence). Full variable domain (rest looked up from reference TRBV5-5 and TRBJ1-1): DAGVTQSPTHLIKTRGQQVTLRCSPISGHKSVSWYQQVLGQGPQFIFQYYEKEERGRGNFPDRFSARQFPNYSSELNVNALLLGDSALYLCAKPLIPPGGVIEVFFGQGTRLTVV.

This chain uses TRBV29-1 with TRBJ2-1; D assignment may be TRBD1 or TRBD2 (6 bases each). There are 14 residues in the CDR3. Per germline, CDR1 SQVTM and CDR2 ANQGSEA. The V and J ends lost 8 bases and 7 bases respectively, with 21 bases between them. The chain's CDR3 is CSILVGGRGNEQFF. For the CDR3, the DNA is TGCAGCATCTTAGTGGGGGGCCGGGGTAATGAGCAGTTCTTC.

CDR3 DNA sequence: TGTGCCAGCAGTCCTCCAAGGACCGAATACGAGCAGTACTTC. This gives the protein CASSPPRTEYEQYF. This chain connects TRBV28 to TRBJ2-7; D is uncertain. Per the germline V gene, CDR1 is MDHEN and CDR2 is SYDVKM. This CDR3 contains 14 residues. V was shortened by 5 bases and J by 4 bases, with 15 bases between the two germline ends.

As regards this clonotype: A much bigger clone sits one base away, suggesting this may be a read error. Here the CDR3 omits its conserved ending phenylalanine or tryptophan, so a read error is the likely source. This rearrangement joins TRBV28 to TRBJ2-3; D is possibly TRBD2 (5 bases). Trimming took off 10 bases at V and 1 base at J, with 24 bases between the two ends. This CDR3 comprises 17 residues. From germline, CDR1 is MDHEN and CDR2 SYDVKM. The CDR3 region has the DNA TGTGCCACCTCACAGCGGAGAGGAGGCGTAGGCACAGATACGCAGTATTCT. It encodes CATSQRRGGVGTDTQYS.

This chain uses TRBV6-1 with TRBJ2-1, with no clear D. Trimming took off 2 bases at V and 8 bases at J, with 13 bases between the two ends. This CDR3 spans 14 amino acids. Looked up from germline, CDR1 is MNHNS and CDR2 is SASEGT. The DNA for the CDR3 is TGTGCCAGCAGTGAAACGCCAGGAAGCTATGAGCAGTTCTTC. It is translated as CASSETPGSYEQFF.

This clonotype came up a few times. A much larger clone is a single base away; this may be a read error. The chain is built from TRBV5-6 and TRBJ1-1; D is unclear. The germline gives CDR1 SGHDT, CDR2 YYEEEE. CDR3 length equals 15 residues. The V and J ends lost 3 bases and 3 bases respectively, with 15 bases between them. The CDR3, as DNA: TGTGCCAGCAGCTCAACGATATGGGGAGACACTGAAGCTTTCTTT. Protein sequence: CASSSTIWGDTEAFF. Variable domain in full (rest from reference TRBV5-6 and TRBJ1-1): DAGVTQSPTHLIKTRGQQVTLRCSPKSGHDTVSWYQQALGQGPQFIFQYYEEEERQRGNFPDRFSGHQFPNYSSELNVNALLLGDSALYLCASSSTIWGDTEAFFGQGTRLTVV.

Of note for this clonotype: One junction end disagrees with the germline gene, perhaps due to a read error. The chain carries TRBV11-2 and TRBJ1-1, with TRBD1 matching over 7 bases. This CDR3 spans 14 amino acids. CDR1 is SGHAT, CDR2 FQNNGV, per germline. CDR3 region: CVSTRAGGDSEAFF. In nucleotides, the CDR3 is TGTGTCAGCACTAGGGCGGGGGGGGACAGTGAAGCTTTCTTT.

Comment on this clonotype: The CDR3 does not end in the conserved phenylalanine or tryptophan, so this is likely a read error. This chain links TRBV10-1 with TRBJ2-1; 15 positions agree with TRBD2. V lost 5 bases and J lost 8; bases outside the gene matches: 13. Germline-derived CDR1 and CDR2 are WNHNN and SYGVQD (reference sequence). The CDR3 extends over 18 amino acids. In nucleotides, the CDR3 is TGCGCCAGCAGTCCGGGACTAGCGGGGGGAAGCTCATACGATGAGCAGTTCTCC. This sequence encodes CASSPGLAGGSSYDEQFS.

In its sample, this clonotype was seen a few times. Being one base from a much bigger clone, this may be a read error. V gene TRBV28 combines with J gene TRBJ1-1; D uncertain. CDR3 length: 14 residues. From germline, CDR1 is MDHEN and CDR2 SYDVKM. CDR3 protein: CTSRLSARNTEAFF. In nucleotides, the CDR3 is TGTACCAGCAGGCTGTCCGCCAGAAACACTGAAGCTTTCTTT. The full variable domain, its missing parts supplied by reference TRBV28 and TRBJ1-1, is DVKVTQSSRYLVKRTGEKVFLECVQDMDHENMFWYRQDPGLGLRLIYFSYDVKMKEKGDIPEGYSVSREKKERFSLILESASTNQTSMYLCTSRLSARNTEAFFGQGTRLTVV.

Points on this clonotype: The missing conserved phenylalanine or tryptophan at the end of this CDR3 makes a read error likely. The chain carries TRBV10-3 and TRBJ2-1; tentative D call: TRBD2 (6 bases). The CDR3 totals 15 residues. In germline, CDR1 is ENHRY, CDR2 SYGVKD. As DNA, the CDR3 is TGTGGTGTCGCTCCTGCGGGGAGTGGGACCAATGAGCAGTTCTCC. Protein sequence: CGVAPAGSGTNEQFS.

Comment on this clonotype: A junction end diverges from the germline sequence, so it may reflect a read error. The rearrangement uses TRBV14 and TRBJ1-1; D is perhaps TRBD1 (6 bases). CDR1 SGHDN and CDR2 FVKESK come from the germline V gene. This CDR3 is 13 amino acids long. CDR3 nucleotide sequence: TGTGGCAGCTGCCGGGACATGAACACTGAAGCTTTCTTT. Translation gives CGSCRDMNTEAFF. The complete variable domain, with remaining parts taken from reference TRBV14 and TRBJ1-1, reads EAGVTQFPSHSVIEKGQTVTLRCDPISGHDNLYWYRRVMGKEIKFLLHFVKESKQDESGMPNNRFLAERTGGTYSTLKVQPAELEDSGVYFCGSCRDMNTEAFFGQGTRLTVV.

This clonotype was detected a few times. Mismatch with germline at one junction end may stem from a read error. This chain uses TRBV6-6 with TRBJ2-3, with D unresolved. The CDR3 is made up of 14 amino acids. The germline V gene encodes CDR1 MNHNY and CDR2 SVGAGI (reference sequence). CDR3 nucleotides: TGTACCAGCAGTCTACGTAGTGAGGCAGATACGCAGTATTTT. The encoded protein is CTSSLRSEADTQYF.

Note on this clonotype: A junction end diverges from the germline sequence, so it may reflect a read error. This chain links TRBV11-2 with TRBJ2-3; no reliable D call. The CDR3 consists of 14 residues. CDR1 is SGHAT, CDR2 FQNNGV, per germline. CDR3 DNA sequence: TGCGCCAGCAGCTCACATGGGTTCTCATATACGCAGTATTTT. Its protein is CASSSHGFSYTQYF.

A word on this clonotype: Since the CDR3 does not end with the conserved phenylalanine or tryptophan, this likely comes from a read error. The CDR3 here is CASSLDPTGDRGDQFL. The CDR3 region has the DNA TGTGCCAGCAGCTTAGATCCCACGGGGGACAGGGGTGATCAGTTCTTG. The V call is TRBV11-3, the J call TRBJ2-1; the match to TRBD1 covers 10 bases. The CDR3 is 16 residues long. The germline CDR1 and CDR2 sequences are SGHNT and YENEEA. Trimming cost V 0 bases and J 13 bases; bases outside gene matches: 12.